This TCR beta chain was sequenced in a study of a mutant IDH1 vaccine in newly diagnosed glioma (dated by TCRdb to about 2021). Notes on the research overall: Of the approximately 30 treated patients, approximately 62% were male and roughly 38% were female, and a mean age of about 37 years was recorded. For exploratory analyses, longitudinal TCRB deep sequencing was carried out in some 25 treated patients wherever samples were available. Before enrollment, most patients had been given radiochemotherapy with temozolomide as standard therapy, while the rest had received either radiotherapy alone or temozolomide alone. Peripheral blood was collected at six visits: V03 (baseline), V05, V07, V10, V12 and V13. The study at large found these results: Availability determined which PBMC samples were chosen for TCRB deep sequencing. No apparent relationship was observed between pseudoprogression and alterations in the top peripheral T cell clonotypes detected by TCRB sequencing. It was noted by the authors that analyses of patient blood samples could not be reproduced owing to sample limitations. Across multiple MHC alleles, vaccine-induced immune responses were seen in around 94% of patients.

The library was built by means of the immunoSEQ multiplex PCR assay. Rearranged TCR beta chain sequences were amplified with the hsTCRB Kit following the manufacturer's protocol. An Illumina MiSeq was used to sequence the TCRB libraries. In the source study's methods: The proprietary platform of the kit vendor was used for demultiplexing, trimming and gene mapping. TCRdb obtained this table from immuneACCESS and retained in-frame rearrangements with V and J assigned. These tables miss some clones; where compared with another copy, unresolved V genes account for less than half of the shortfall, and the remainder is unexplained. From that table come the V and J calls and clone size; the DNA was used to work out D and trimming. The sample table contains some 68,000 clones; only one count was recorded for roughly 78% of them. 7.5% to 9% of the sample belongs to the ten largest clones. A note on this clone: The target of this receptor is not known. No base quality values were provided; no much bigger clone lies one nucleotide off.

The sample's time point label is to be understood as: baseline, week 1 (first vaccination visit). The treatment or condition label, as the study defines it: pre-vaccination baseline after standard-of-care therapy. All donors had newly diagnosed IDH1-mutant astrocytomas of WHO grade 3 or 4 that showed loss of nuclear ATRX. The samples were drawn from NOA16, a multicentre, single-arm, open-label phase I trial in Germany that tested a mutant IDH1 peptide vaccine in humans for the first time. For immunogenicity testing, the blood drawn at visit V03 was used as the baseline sample. Genomic DNA for TCRB sequencing was extracted from EDTA blood using the DNeasy Blood and Tissue Kit. The CDR3 spans 15 residues, from the cysteine through the phenylalanine. Only CDR3 DNA is held: 45 bases, read in frame from base 1. CDR1 and CDR2 are drawn from the germline V gene: LGHNA, YSLEER. Relative to germline, V is 1 base shorter and J is 1 base shorter, with 10 bases between their ends.

The starting material was PBMCs, obtained from a glioma patient treated with radiotherapy, temozolomide or both. This TCR came from a man between 45 and 60 years old with glioma. The rearranged segments are TRBV4-3 and TRBJ1-1, and the D gene may be TRBD1, 5 bases matching. The CDR3 reads CASSQGRGSNTEAFF. The DNA sequence follows: TGCGCCAGCAGCCAAGGGAGGGGATCGAACACTGAAGCTTTCTTT.